This T cell receptor beta chain was identified in a study of blood T cells in healthy people across ages. Study-wide findings and caveats: TCR beta diversity per million T cells fell roughly linearly with age. Both higher diversity and more naive CD4+ cells marked long-lived donors when set against aged donors.

Each sample gave at least 6.5 million isolated PBMCs. This clonotype has just a few counts. Its antigen remains unidentified. The second PCR ran roughly 7 to 12 cycles with a sample-barcoded 5' primer and J-beta primers. From the 5' RACE reads, TCRdb called clonotypes with MiXCR, one entry per CDR3 protein. This table has about 810,000 distinct CDR3 sequences, roughly 34% appearing once. Germline CDR1 DFQATT, CDR2 SNEGSKA (reference sequence). V was trimmed by 0 bases and J by 0 bases, leaving 12 bases between them. CDR3 length: 17 amino acids. The chain carries TRBV20-1 and TRBJ1-6; no reliable D call. Sample: blood. The clonotype was recovered from a man aged 18 to 29 in good health. This chain's CDR3 is CSAREDRPSSYNSPLHF. The DNA for the CDR3 is TGCAGTGCTAGAGAGGACCGGCCGAGCTCCTATAATTCACCCCTCCACTTT.